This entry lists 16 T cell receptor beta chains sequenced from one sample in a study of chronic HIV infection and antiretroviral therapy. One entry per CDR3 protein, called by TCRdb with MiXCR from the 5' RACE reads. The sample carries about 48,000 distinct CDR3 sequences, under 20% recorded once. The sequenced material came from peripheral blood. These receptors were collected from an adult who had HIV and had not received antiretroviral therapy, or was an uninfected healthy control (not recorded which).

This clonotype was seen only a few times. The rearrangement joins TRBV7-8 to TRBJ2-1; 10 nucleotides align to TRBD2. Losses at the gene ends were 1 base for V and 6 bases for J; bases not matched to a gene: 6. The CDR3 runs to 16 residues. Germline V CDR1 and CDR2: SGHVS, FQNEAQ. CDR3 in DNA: TGTGCCAGCAGCTTAGTGAGGACTAGCGGAGCCAATGAGCAGTTCTTC. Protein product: CASSLVRTSGANEQFF.

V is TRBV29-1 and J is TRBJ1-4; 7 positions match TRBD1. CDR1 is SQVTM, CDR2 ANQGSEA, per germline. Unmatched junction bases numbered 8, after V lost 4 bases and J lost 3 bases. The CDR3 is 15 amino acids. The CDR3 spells CSVANWGTANEKLFF. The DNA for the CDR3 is TGCAGCGTTGCTAATTGGGGGACAGCTAATGAAAAACTGTTTTTT.

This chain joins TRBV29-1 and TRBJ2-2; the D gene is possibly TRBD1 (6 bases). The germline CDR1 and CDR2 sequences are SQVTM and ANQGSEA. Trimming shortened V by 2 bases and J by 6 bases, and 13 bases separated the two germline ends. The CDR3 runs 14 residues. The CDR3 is CSVETWDNAGELFF. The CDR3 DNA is TGCAGCGTTGAAACCTGGGACAACGCCGGGGAGCTGTTTTTT.

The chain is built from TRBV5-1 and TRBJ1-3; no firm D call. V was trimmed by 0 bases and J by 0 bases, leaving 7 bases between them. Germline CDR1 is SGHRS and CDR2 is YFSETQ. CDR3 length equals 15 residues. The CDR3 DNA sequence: TGCGCCAGCAGCTTGGTTGCCAGCTCTGGAAACACCATATATTTT. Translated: CASSLVASSGNTIYF.

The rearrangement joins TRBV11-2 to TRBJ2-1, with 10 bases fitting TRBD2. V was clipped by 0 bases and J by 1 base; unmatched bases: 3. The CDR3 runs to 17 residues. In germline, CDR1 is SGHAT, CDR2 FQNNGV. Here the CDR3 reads CASSLDRSGRSYNEQFF. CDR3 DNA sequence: TGTGCCAGCAGCTTAGACCGTAGCGGGAGGTCCTACAATGAGCAGTTCTTC.

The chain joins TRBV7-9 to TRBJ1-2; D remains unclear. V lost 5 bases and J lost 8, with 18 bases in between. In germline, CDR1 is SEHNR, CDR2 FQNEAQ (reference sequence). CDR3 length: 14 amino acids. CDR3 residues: CASSQSRAIGGYTF. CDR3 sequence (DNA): TGTGCCAGCAGCCAATCGAGGGCCATAGGAGGCTACACCTTC.

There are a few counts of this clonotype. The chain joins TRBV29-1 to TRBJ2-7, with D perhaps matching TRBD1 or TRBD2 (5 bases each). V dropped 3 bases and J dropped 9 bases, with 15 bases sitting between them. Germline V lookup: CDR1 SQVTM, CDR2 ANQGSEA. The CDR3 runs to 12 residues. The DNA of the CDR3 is TGCAGCGTTGAGGGGACCCCAAGCGGGCAGTACTTC. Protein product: CSVEGTPSGQYF.

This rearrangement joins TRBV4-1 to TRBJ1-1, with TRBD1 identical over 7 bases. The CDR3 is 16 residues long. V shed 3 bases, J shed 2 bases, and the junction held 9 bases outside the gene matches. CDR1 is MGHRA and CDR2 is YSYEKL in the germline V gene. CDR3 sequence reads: CASSQLYRGPNTEAFF. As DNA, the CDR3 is TGCGCCAGCAGCCAGCTCTACAGGGGCCCAAACACTGAAGCTTTCTTT.

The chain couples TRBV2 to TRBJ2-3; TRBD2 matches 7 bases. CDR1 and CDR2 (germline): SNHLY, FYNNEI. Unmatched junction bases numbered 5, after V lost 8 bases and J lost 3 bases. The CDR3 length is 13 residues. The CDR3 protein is CASRASGTDTQYF. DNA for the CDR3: TGTGCCAGCCGAGCTAGCGGAACAGATACGCAGTATTTT.

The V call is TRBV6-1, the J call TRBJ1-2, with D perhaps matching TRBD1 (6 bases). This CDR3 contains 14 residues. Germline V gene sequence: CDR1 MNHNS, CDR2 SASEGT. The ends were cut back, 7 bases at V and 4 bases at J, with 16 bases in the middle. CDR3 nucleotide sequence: TGTGCCAGCACCCCGGGGGCGCTGGGCTATGGCTACACCTTC. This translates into CASTPGALGYGYTF.

The CDR3 DNA sequence: TGCGCCAGCAGCCAAGAGGACACCTGGCGGTTCTTC. Protein product: CASSQEDTWRFF. V gene TRBV4-1 combines with J gene TRBJ2-1; the D gene is possibly TRBD1 (5 bases). V was shortened by 0 bases and J by 15 bases, with 12 bases between the two germline ends. CDR1 MGHRA and CDR2 YSYEKL come from the germline V gene. This CDR3 comprises 12 residues.

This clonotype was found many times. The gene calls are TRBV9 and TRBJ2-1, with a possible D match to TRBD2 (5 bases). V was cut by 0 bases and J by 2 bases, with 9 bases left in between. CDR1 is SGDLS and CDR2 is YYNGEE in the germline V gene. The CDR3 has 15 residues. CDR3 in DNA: TGTGCCAGCAGCGTAGGCGGGTCTACCTACAATGAGCAGTTCTTC. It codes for CASSVGGSTYNEQFF.

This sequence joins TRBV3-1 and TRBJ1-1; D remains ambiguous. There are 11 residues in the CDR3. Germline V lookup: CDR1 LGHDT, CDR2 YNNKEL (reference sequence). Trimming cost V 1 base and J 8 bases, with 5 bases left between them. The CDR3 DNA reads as TGTGCCAGCAGCCAAGCACGCGAAGCTTTCTTT. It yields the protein CASSQAREAFF.

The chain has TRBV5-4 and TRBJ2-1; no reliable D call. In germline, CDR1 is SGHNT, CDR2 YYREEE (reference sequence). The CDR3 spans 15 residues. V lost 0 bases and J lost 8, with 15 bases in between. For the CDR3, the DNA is TGTGCCAGCAGCTTGGAACTCTTTCGGTTCCATGAGCAGTTCTTC. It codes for CASSLELFRFHEQFF.

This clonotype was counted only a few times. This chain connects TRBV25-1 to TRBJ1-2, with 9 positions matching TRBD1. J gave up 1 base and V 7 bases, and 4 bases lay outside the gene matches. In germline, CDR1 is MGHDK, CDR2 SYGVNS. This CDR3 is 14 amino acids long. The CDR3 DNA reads TGTGCCAGCATGATGGGACAGGGTAACTATGGCTACACCTTC. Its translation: CASMMGQGNYGYTF.

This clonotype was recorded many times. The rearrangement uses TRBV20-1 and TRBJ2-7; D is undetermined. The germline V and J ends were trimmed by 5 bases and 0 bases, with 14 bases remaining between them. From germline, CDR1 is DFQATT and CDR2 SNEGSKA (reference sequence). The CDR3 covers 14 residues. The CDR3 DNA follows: TGCAGTGCTCTCCTTAGTGCCAGCTCCTACGAGCAGTACTTC. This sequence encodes CSALLSASSYEQYF.